The 3 T cell receptor beta chains given below trace back to one sample, sequenced in a study of shared clonotypes between healthy human individuals. Clones were read by immunoSEQ multiplex PCR, and TCRdb kept only the in-frame ones, dropping some. The profile shows a few million clones, roughly nine tenths of them singletons. Material for sequencing was naive CD4+ T cells sorted from blood. Subset of the sample: CD45RA+ positively selected. These receptors were collected from a man aged 18 to 30 in good health.

The V and J genes are TRBV4-1 and TRBJ2-1; D possibly uses TRBD1 or TRBD2 (5 bases each). Trimming shortened V by 5 bases and J by 3 bases, and 14 bases separated the two germline ends. Per germline, CDR1 MGHRA and CDR2 YSYEKL. The CDR3 length is 15 residues. The CDR3 DNA reads as TGCGCCAGCAGCTCCCGGGGCGTCGACTACAATGAGCAGTTCTTC. It specifies CASSSRGVDYNEQFF.

As for this clone: Distinct nucleotide sequences in the sample also encode this CDR3. The V and J genes are TRBV18 and TRBJ2-7; possibly TRBD1 for D (6 bases). This CDR3 region has 13 residues. Trimming pared 3 bases from V and 2 bases from J, leaving 8 bases between. Germline lookup yields CDR1 KGHSH and CDR2 LQKENI. CDR3 nucleotide sequence: TGTGCCAGCTCACCGACAGGAACCTACGAGCAGTACTTC. Residues: CASSPTGTYEQYF.

The chain couples TRBV14 to TRBJ2-5; 8 bases map to TRBD2. CDR1 and CDR2 from the germline V gene are SGHDN and FVKESK. The CDR3 runs to 15 residues. J lost 1 base, V lost 5 bases, and 6 bases had no gene match. CDR3 in amino acids: CASSAGLGGQETQYF. Written as DNA, the CDR3 is TGTGCCAGCAGCGCGGGACTAGGGGGCCAAGAGACCCAGTACTTC.